The 9 T cell receptor beta chains listed next were all sequenced from one sample in a study of control samples from healthy donors and cancer patients. Profiling relied on immunoSEQ multiplex PCR, and the TCRdb table lists in-frame clones only, not all of them. The profile shows about 410,000 clones, over 75% of them singletons. Sample: PBMCs. The receptors here all came from a middle-aged man with head and neck cancer.

The genes are TRBV18 and TRBJ2-2; TRBD2 might be the D (5 bases). The length of the CDR3 is 16 residues. V was pared by 3 bases and J by 1 base, with 12 bases between. Germline CDR1 is KGHSH and CDR2 is LQKENI. The CDR3 DNA reads as TGTGCCAGCTCACCCGTTCGGGGTAGGAACACCGGGGAGCTGTTTTTT. Translating gives CASSPVRGRNTGELFF. The entire variable domain, with the rest obtained from reference TRBV18 and TRBJ2-2, is as follows: NAGVMQNPRHLVRRRGQEARLRCSPMKGHSHVYWYRQLPEEGLKFMVYLQKENIIDESGMPKERFSAEFPKEGPSILRIQQVVRGDSAAYFCASSPVRGRNTGELFFGEGSRLTVL.

The V gene is TRBV5-1, the J gene TRBJ1-1; TRBD1 might be the D (5 bases). Germline loops: CDR1 SGHRS, CDR2 YFSETQ. There are 13 residues in the CDR3. V was cut by 4 bases and J by 4 bases, with 11 bases left in between. CDR3 in DNA: TGCGCCAGCAGCCCGGCACAGGTCACTGAAGCTTTCTTT. Translated: CASSPAQVTEAFF.

The count of this clone is one. This sequence joins TRBV14 and TRBJ2-1; D call uncertain. Trimming cost V 1 base and J 3 bases, with 19 bases left between them. Looked up from germline, CDR1 is SGHDN and CDR2 is FVKESK. The CDR3 extends over 18 amino acids. CDR3 region: CASSQVLPTHLDYNEQFF. CDR3 sequence (DNA): TGTGCCAGCAGCCAAGTCCTCCCGACTCACCTCGACTACAATGAGCAGTTCTTC.

The rearrangement uses TRBV6-2 or TRBV6-3 and TRBJ1-6, with TRBD1 as a possible D gene (5 bases). The germline CDR1 and CDR2 sequences are MNHEY and SVGEGT. The CDR3 loop spans 16 amino acids. V lost 2 bases and J 2 bases, leaving 10 bases between the germline ends. The CDR3 loop reads CASSYAGITYNSPLHF. DNA of the CDR3: TGTGCCAGCAGTTACGCAGGGATCACCTATAATTCACCCCTCCACTTT.

The rearrangement joins TRBV9 to TRBJ1-2; TRBD1 is a possible D gene (6 bases). The CDR3 runs 14 residues. Trimming took off 4 bases at V and 1 base at J, with 11 bases between the two ends. Germline V lookup: CDR1 SGDLS, CDR2 YYNGEE. In DNA form, the CDR3 reads TGTGCCAGCAGCTTCCGGACAGATAACTATGGCTACACCTTC. It specifies CASSFRTDNYGYTF. Using reference TRBV9 and TRBJ1-2 for the parts outside the CDR3, the full variable domain is DSGVTQTPKHLITATGQRVTLRCSPRSGDLSVYWYQQSLDQGLQFLIQYYNGEERAKGNILERFSAQQFPDLHSELNLSSLELGDSALYFCASSFRTDNYGYTFGSGTRLTVV.

The table lists this clone with a few counts. One end of the junction is discordant with germline, which a read error may explain. The chain recombines TRBV11-2 with TRBJ1-4; 8 nucleotides align to TRBD1. Germline CDR1 SGHAT, CDR2 FQNNGV. This CDR3 contains 12 residues. The CDR3 nucleotides are TGTGCCAGCAGCCCCTCCGACAGGGGAGTCCTTTTT. It translates to CASSPSDRGVLF.

The chain combines TRBV11-3 with TRBJ2-3; D ambiguous. The CDR3 is made up of 13 amino acids. Per germline, CDR1 SGHNT and CDR2 YENEEA. The V end was cut by 2 bases, the J end by 7 bases, with 10 bases between. The chain's CDR3 is CASSLLTDNTQYF. CDR3 DNA sequence: TGTGCCAGCAGCTTACTAACAGACAATACGCAGTATTTT.

V gene TRBV19 combines with J gene TRBJ2-1, with 13 bases lining up with TRBD2. The CDR3 runs to 17 residues. The J segment lost 5 bases and the V segment lost 3 bases, leaving 7 bases of the junction unmatched. Per germline, CDR1 LNHDA and CDR2 SQIVND (reference sequence). The DNA for the CDR3 is TGTGCCAGTAGTATTCGACTAGCGGGAGGTAGCGACAATGAGCAGTTCTTC. Amino acids: CASSIRLAGGSDNEQFF.

The V and J genes are TRBV19 and TRBJ1-4; TRBD1 matches 7 bases. The CDR3 is made up of 15 amino acids. V gave up 5 bases and J gave up 4 bases; unmatched junction bases: 7. Per germline, CDR1 LNHDA and CDR2 SQIVND (reference sequence). The CDR3 coding sequence is TGTGCCAGTAGTCTCGGGGACAGAGATAATGAAAAACTGTTTTTT. Translation gives CASSLGDRDNEKLFF.